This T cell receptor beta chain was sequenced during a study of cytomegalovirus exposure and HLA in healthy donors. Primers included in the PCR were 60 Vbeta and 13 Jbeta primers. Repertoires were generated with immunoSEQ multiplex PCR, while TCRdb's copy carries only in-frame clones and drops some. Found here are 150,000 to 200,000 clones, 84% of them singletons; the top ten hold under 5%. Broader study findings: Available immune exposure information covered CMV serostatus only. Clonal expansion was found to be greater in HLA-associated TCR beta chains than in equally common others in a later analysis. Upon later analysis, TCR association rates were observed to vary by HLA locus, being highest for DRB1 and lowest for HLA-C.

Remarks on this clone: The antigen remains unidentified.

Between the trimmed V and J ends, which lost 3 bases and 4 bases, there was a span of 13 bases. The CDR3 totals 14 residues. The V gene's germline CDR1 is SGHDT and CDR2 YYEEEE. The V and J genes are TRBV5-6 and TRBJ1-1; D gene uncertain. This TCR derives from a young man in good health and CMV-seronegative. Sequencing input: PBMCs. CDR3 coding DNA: TGTGCCAGCAGCTACTTACGGGGTACCACTGAAGCTTTCTTT. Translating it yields CASSYLRGTTEAFF.